This T cell receptor beta chain was sequenced during a study of cytomegalovirus exposure and HLA in healthy donors. Profiled with immunoSEQ multiplex PCR; TCRdb holds only in-frame clones, not every one. The table records approximately 270,000 clones, roughly 87% of them present only once. Germline lookup yields CDR1 SGHNT and CDR2 YYREEE (reference sequence). CDR3 length: 16 residues. The ends lost 7 bases at V and 7 bases at J; junction bases unmatched: 15. The genes are TRBV5-4 and TRBJ2-1, with 9 bases aligning to TRBD2. This clonotype was obtained from a man younger than 35 in good health and CMV-seropositive. The sequenced sample was PBMCs. CDR3: CASASSLAGNRNEQFF. For the CDR3, the DNA is TGTGCCAGCGCTTCCTCCCTAGCGGGAAATAGGAATGAGCAGTTCTTC.